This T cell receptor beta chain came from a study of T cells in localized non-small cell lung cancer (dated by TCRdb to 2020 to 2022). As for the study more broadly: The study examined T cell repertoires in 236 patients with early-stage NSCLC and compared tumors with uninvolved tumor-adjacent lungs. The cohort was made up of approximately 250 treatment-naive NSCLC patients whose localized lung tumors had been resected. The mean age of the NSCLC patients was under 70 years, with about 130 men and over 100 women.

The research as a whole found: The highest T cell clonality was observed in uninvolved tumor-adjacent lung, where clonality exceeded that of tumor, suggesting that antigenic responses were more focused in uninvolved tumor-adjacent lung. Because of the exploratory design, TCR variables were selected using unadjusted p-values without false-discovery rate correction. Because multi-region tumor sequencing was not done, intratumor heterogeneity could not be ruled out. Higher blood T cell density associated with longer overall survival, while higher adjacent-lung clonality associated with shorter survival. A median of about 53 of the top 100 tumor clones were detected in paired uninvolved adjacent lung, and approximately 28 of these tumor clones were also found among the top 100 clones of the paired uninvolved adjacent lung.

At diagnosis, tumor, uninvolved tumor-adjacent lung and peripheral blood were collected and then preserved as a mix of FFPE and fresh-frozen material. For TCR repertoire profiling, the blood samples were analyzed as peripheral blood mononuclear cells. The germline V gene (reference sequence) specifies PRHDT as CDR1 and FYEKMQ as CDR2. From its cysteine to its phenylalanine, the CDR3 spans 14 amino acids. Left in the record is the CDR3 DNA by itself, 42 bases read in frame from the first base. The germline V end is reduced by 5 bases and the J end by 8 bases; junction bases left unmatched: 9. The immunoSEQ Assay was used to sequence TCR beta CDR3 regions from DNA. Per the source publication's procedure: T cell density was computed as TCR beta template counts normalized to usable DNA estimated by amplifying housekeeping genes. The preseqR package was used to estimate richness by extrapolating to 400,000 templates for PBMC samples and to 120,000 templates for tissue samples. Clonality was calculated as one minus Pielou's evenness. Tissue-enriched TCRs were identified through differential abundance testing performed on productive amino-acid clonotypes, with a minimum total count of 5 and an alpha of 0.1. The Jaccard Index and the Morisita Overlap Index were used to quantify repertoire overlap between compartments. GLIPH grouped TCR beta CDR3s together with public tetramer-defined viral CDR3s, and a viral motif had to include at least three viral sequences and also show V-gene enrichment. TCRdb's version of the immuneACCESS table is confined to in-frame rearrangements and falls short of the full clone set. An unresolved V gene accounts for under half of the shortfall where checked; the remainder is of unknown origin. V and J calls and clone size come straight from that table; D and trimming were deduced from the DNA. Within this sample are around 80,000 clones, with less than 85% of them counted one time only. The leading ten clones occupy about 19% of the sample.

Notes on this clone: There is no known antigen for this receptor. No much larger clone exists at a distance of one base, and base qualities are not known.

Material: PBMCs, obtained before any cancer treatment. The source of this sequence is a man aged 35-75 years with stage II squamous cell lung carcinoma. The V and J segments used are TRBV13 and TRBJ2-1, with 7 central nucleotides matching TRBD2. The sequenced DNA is TGTGCCAGCAGCCCGCTAGCGGCTCGGTATGAGCAGTTCTTC. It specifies CASSPLAARYEQFF.